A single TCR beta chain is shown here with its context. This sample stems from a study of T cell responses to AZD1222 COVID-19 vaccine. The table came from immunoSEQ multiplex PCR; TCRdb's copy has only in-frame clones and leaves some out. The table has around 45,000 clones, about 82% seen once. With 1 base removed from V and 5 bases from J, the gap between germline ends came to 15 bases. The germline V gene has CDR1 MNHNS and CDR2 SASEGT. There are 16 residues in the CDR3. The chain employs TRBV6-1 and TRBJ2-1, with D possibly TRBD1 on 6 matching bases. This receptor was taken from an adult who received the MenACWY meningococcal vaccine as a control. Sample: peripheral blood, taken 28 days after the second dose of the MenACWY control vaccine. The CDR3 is CASSEEVDSRDNEQFF. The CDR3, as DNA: TGTGCCAGCAGTGAAGAGGTGGACAGCCGAGACAATGAGCAGTTCTTC.